The clone carrying this T cell receptor beta chain was detected only a few times. The antigen is undetermined. The data stem from a study of cytomegalovirus exposure and HLA in healthy donors. General study points: Most TCR sequences were seen very rarely across donors, but some public TCRs occurred in many. Within the 120 or so validation repertoires, first-cohort TCR clusters tended to co-occur, according to a later analysis. Reports showed the classifier diagnosing cytomegalovirus status with high specificity and sensitivity. 150 or so TCR beta chains were listed as cytomegalovirus-associated.

Using immunoSEQ multiplex PCR, the repertoire was profiled, and TCRdb retains in-frame clones only, with some absent. The sample consists of about 130,000 clones, about nine tenths of them appearing once. Material: PBMCs. This clonotype was obtained from a young man in good health and CMV-seronegative.

The CDR3 DNA is TGTGCCAACTACCGGACACTACCGGGACTAGGTGGAAGGGAGCTGTTTTTT. Translating it yields CANYRTLPGLGGRELFF. J is TRBJ2-2 and V is TRBV27; 8 bases fit TRBD2. The germline gives CDR1 MNHEY, CDR2 SMNVEV (reference sequence). This CDR3 has 17 residues. V was pared by 10 bases and J by 9 bases, with 22 bases of the junction left unmatched.